This T cell receptor beta chain originates from a study of CD8 T cells in acute hepatitis C reinfection (dated by TCRdb to the early 2020s). Study-wide context: The study profiled the TCRbeta repertoire of CD8+ T cells specific for the HCV NS3-1073 epitope during acute infection and after viral clearance. Paired acute and follow-up samples were contributed by four spontaneous resolvers. The research as a whole found: CDR3 sequences shared with other epitopes were rare, and differing sequencing approaches may have limited exact matching. All groups preferentially used the TRBV04 and TRBV06 gene families, and overrepresentation in the naive pool did not explain this preferential usage. About 13 public clonotypes were found regardless of outcome; one public clonotype used V04-02/J02-02. Because bulk sequencing covered only the TCRbeta chain, the alphabeta pairing of public clonotypes could not be determined. No follow-up repertoires were available for chronically infected subjects, since NS3-1073 specific cells were too rare to be sorted. The NS3-1073 specific repertoires were highly diverse, and diversity did not differ significantly among acute resolver, follow-up resolver and acute chronic samples.

Genomic DNA was extracted from FACS-sorted cells, and TCRbeta chain sequencing was performed through the commercial immunoSEQ service. Per the original workflow: Repertoire data were analyzed with ImmunoSEQ Analyzer software v3.0 and R v3.5.1. Sequences containing stop codons or out-of-frame rearrangements were removed, so only productive rearrangements were analyzed. Simpson diversity, Shannon entropy, CDR3 length and nucleotide addition metrics were supplied by the sequencing provider. Based on frequency, clonotypes were placed into dominant, sub-dominant, low or lowest abundance groups, and clonotypes under 0.1% were left out of most analyses. A CDR3 amino acid clonotype was designated public if detected in at least two subjects at a cumulative frequency of at least 0.5%. The source is immuneACCESS, and TCRdb retained only in-frame sequences with V and J called. Part of the clones is not carried over; for the studies checked, unresolved V genes explain less than half of this, and the remainder is unexplained. That table furnishes V, J and clone size, whereas the DNA furnished D and trimming. Here the sample has about 38,000 clones; about 83% occur a single time. Roughly 0.46% of the sample goes to the ten largest clones.

The junction shows trimming of 4 bases on V and 2 bases on J, and the gene matches do not reach 15 bases of it. From the germline V gene (reference sequence), CDR1 is PRHDT and CDR2 is FYEKMQ. The CDR3 holds 18 amino acids from the cysteine to the phenylalanine. Of all the DNA, just the CDR3 is kept, 54 bases in frame from base 1. This clone was detected once. Its recognized antigen is unknown. Base qualities are not recorded, but no much larger clone differs from it by a single base. The sample's time point, from its label and the paper: naive CD8 control sorted from an acute-time-point sample. Enrolled in the Montreal Hepatitis C Cohort (HEPCO) in Canada, the donors were people who inject drugs, and these donors were followed every 3 months. Acute primary HCV infection was defined as a positive HCV RNA or antibody test after a negative test within the previous 24 weeks. Surface staining used CD3, CD8 and CD45RO antibodies, with an aqua fixable dye to exclude dead cells. About 6 subjects who developed chronic infection, defined as HCV RNA positivity at 24 weeks, were also included in the cohort. Frozen stocks of peripheral blood mononuclear cells were first thawed, after which negative isolation of CD8+ T cells was carried out using the MACS CD8+ T cell Isolation Kit. Cells were sorted on a BD FACSAria II cell sorter.

This TCR derives from a man aged 30-40 years with chronic hepatitis C. The chain is encoded by TRBV13 joined to TRBJ2-3; 7 nucleotides in the junction match TRBD1. The sequencing sample was made of naive CD8+ T cells from PBMCs. The cell subset or site label here, explained by the study, means: sorted total naive CD45RO-negative CD8+ T cells. The nucleotides read TGTGCCAGCAGCTCCCGGGACAGCATGGTCCCACTCACAGATACGCAGTATTTT. This sequence encodes CASSSRDSMVPLTDTQYF. Outside the CDR3, residues come from the reference TRBV13 and TRBJ2-3 proteins, so the full variable domain is: AAGVIQSPRHLIKEKRETATLKCYPIPRHDTVYWYQQGPGQDPQFLISFYEKMQSDKGSIPDRFSAQQFSDYHSELNMSSLELGDSALYFCASSSRDSMVPLTDTQYFGPGTRLTVL.